Each of the 29 T cell receptor beta chains below was sequenced from the same sample in a study of shared T cell receptors in the human thymus (dated by TCRdb to the early 2020s). Library preparation employed the immunoSEQ multiplex PCR assay. TCRdb's version of the immuneACCESS table is confined to in-frame rearrangements and falls short of the full clone set. An unresolved V gene accounts for under half of the shortfall where checked; the remainder is of unknown origin. Here the sample has 700,000 to 750,000 clones; roughly 88% occur a single time. The ten top clones hold roughly 0.01% of the sample. This same sample was also taken into another study, of human thymus T cells.

Sample: thymocytes. These receptors were obtained from a girl less than two years old with a congenital heart defect. Donor details come from another sample of the same person, matched by shared clones.

This chain connects TRBV5-8 to TRBJ1-5; the match to TRBD1 covers 7 bases. The CDR3 is made up of 14 amino acids. V dropped 2 bases and J dropped 5; count of bases not matched to a gene: 4. Germline lookup yields CDR1 SGHTS and CDR2 YDEGEE. CDR3 sequence (DNA): TGTGCCAGCAGCTTTCAAGGGGGCGATCAGCCCCAGCATTTT. Translation gives CASSFQGGDQPQHF.

This clone is a singleton in its sample. The chain recombines TRBV11-2 with TRBJ1-3; D is unresolved. The CDR3 has 17 amino acids. Germline loops: CDR1 SGHAT, CDR2 FQNNGV. V shed 5 bases and J shed 0 bases, with 17 bases lying between them. The CDR3 sequence: CASSPVGGRSSGNTIYF. As DNA, the CDR3 is TGTGCCAGCAGCCCGGTGGGAGGGCGCAGCTCTGGAAACACCATATATTTT.

The chain couples TRBV6-5 to TRBJ2-2, with a possible D match to TRBD2 (6 bases). With 6 bases removed from V and 5 bases from J, the gap between germline ends came to 19 bases. Germline V gene lookup returns CDR1 MNHEY and CDR2 SVGAGI. The CDR3 extends over 16 amino acids. CDR3 sequence: CASSYTPGETTGELFF. The DNA of the CDR3 is TGTGCCAGCAGCTACACTCCGGGGGAGACAACCGGGGAGCTGTTTTTT.

On this clone: Compared with germline, one end of the junction differs, possibly owing to a read error. The chain employs TRBV30 and TRBJ1-2; D perhaps matches TRBD1 (5 bases). Germline V gene sequence: CDR1 GTSNPN, CDR2 SVGIG (reference sequence). CDR3 length: 14 amino acids. The CDR3 DNA follows: TGTGCCTGGAGTGGACAGCGTCCTAACTATGGCCACACCTTC. Translated, it gives CAWSGQRPNYGHTF.

The rearrangement uses TRBV2 and TRBJ2-1, with TRBD1 matching 8 bases. This CDR3 has 14 residues. Trimming at V came to 7 bases and at J to 7 bases, leaving 9 bases not matched to a gene. CDR1 is SNHLY, CDR2 FYNNEI, per germline. In DNA form, the CDR3 reads TGTGCCAGCATCCCGGACAGGGCAGGGAATGAGCAGTTCTTC. Residues: CASIPDRAGNEQFF.

V and J are TRBV7-6 and TRBJ2-7; a possible D gene is TRBD2 (6 bases). The CDR3 spans 16 residues. Trimming took off 4 bases at V and 0 bases at J, with 16 bases between the two ends. In germline, CDR1 is SGHVS, CDR2 FNYEAQ. The CDR3 region is CASSSRLGQSSYEQYF. As DNA, the CDR3 is TGTGCCAGCAGCTCGAGACTAGGGCAGAGCTCCTACGAGCAGTACTTC.

The V gene is TRBV29-1, the J gene TRBJ1-1; perhaps TRBD1 as D (5 bases). CDR3 length equals 13 residues. The germline V gene encodes CDR1 SQVTM and CDR2 ANQGSEA. V gave up 5 bases and J gave up 8 bases, with 18 bases separating them. In DNA, the CDR3 is TGCAGCGTTCCCCTCCTGGGGCGACAGGAAGCTTTCTTT. It specifies CSVPLLGRQEAFF.

The rearrangement joins TRBV11-2 to TRBJ2-7, with D unclear. V shed 3 bases and J shed 3 bases, with 24 bases lying between them. The V gene's germline CDR1 is SGHAT and CDR2 FQNNGV. The CDR3 runs 18 residues. The CDR3 is CASSFTEQVFLSVYEQYF. The CDR3 nucleotides are TGTGCCAGCAGCTTTACCGAACAAGTCTTTTTGTCCGTCTACGAGCAGTACTTC.

The chain combines TRBV4-1 with TRBJ1-5, with D perhaps matching TRBD1 (5 bases). Per the germline V gene, CDR1 is MGHRA and CDR2 is YSYEKL. The CDR3 runs to 16 residues. V was shortened by 0 bases and J by 0 bases, with 9 bases between the two germline ends. The CDR3 DNA sequence: TGCGCCAGCAGCCAAGATCCGGGGGGTAGCAATCAGCCCCAGCATTTT. Translation: CASSQDPGGSNQPQHF.

The chain joins TRBV7-6 to TRBJ2-1; tentatively, D is TRBD2 (5 bases). CDR1 is SGHVS and CDR2 is FNYEAQ in the germline V gene. This CDR3 has 14 amino acids. V was pared by 6 bases and J by 6 bases, with 15 bases between. The CDR3 sequence: CASSYTFRGNEQFF. The CDR3 DNA reads TGTGCCAGCAGTTACACTTTCCGGGGCAATGAGCAGTTCTTC.

V gene TRBV4-1 combines with J gene TRBJ2-3; a weak D match, TRBD2 (6 bases). The CDR3 length is 15 residues. Germline V gene sequence: CDR1 MGHRA, CDR2 YSYEKL. V lost 2 bases and J 3 bases, leaving 12 bases between the germline ends. The CDR3 loop reads CASSQYRGETDTQYF. The CDR3 DNA is TGCGCCAGCAGCCAATATCGCGGGGAGACAGATACGCAGTATTTT.

The chain is built from TRBV11-2 and TRBJ2-7; 10 bases agree with TRBD1. With 2 bases clipped from V and 0 bases from J, the junction kept 13 bases outside the gene matches. There are 19 residues in the CDR3. Germline V CDR1 and CDR2: SGHAT, FQNNGV. CDR3: CASSLWGPDRGLNSYEQYF. The DNA of the CDR3 is TGTGCCAGCAGCTTATGGGGGCCTGACAGGGGGCTTAACTCCTACGAGCAGTACTTC.

The chain recombines TRBV5-1 with TRBJ1-2; 10 bases line up with TRBD1. The CDR3 sequence is 18 residues long. Germline V gives CDR1 SGHRS, CDR2 YFSETQ. The J segment lost 2 bases and the V segment lost 1 base, leaving 11 bases of the junction unmatched. The CDR3 is CASSLYRDRGNGNYGYTF. As DNA, the CDR3 is TGCGCCAGCAGCTTGTATCGGGACAGGGGAAATGGAAACTATGGCTACACCTTC.

The chain carries TRBV7-8 and TRBJ2-1; 9 nucleotides align to TRBD2. V was pared by 7 bases and J by 5 bases, with 12 bases of the junction left unmatched. The CDR3 is 16 amino acids. Germline V lookup: CDR1 SGHVS, CDR2 FQNEAQ. The CDR3 nucleotides are TGTGCCAGCACCCTGAGCGCGGGGGGGGTGCACAATGAGCAGTTCTTC. Its protein product is CASTLSAGGVHNEQFF.

The V call is TRBV7-6, the J call TRBJ1-4; no reliable D call. Trimming left V 0 bases short and J 0 bases short, with 14 bases between. Germline V gene sequence: CDR1 SGHVS, CDR2 FNYEAQ. CDR3 size: 18 residues. The CDR3: CASSLARKQNATNEKLFF. The CDR3 coding sequence is TGTGCCAGCAGCTTAGCGAGGAAGCAGAATGCAACTAATGAAAAACTGTTTTTT.

This clone was seen just once. The V and J genes are TRBV10-3 and TRBJ1-2; D not certain. The CDR3 runs to 13 residues. V dropped 2 bases and J dropped 7 bases, with 11 bases sitting between them. Looked up from germline, CDR1 is ENHRY and CDR2 is SYGVKD. The CDR3 loop reads CAISERAGTGYTF. The CDR3 DNA is TGTGCCATCAGTGAGCGGGCGGGAACTGGCTACACCTTC.

This clone was counted between two and nine times. The CDR3 loop reads CASSEVQGGTDTQYF. The CDR3 DNA reads as TGTGCCAGCAGTGAAGTTCAGGGGGGCACAGATACGCAGTATTTT. The chain couples TRBV6-1 to TRBJ2-3, with 7 bases lining up with TRBD1. With V trimmed by 1 base and J by 1 base, 2 bases remained unmatched. This CDR3 has 15 amino acids. Germline lookup yields CDR1 MNHNS and CDR2 SASEGT.

The chain couples TRBV7-2 to TRBJ2-5; 7 nucleotides match TRBD2. Germline values: CDR1 SGHTA, CDR2 FQGNSA. Losses at the gene ends were 1 base for V and 4 bases for J; bases not matched to a gene: 6. The CDR3 runs to 15 residues. The CDR3 is CASSLDGRGRETQYF. CDR3 in DNA: TGTGCCAGCAGCTTAGATGGGAGGGGACGAGAGACCCAGTACTTC.

The V gene is TRBV6-1, the J gene TRBJ2-7; TRBD2 matches 7 bases. CDR1 MNHNS and CDR2 SASEGT come from the germline V gene. This CDR3 has 13 amino acids. The V gene end was trimmed by 6 bases and the J gene end by 6 bases; junction bases not matched to a gene: 8. The CDR3, as DNA: TGTGCCAGCAGGGGTAGGGAGGGGAGCGAGCAGTACTTC. Encoded protein: CASRGREGSEQYF.

The table lists this clone with a count of one. The rearrangement uses TRBV10-3 and TRBJ2-4; TRBD1 agrees at 8 bases. Germline V gene data show CDR1 as ENHRY and CDR2 as SYGVKD. This CDR3 is 13 amino acids long. V gave up 3 bases and J gave up 13 bases; unmatched junction bases: 8. CDR3 nucleotides: TGTGCCATCAGTGATTCGGACAGGGCCCACCAGTACTTC. As protein: CAISDSDRAHQYF.

The J gene is TRBJ1-6, the V gene TRBV11-2; 8 bases align to TRBD1. This CDR3 spans 18 amino acids. Germline CDR1 reads SGHAT; CDR2 reads FQNNGV. The trim removed 3 bases at V and 7 bases at J, leaving 14 bases unmatched. The DNA for the CDR3 is TGTGCCAGCAGCTTTGGGGGTAGTCTGGGGACAGGAAATTCACCCCTCCACTTT. It is translated as CASSFGGSLGTGNSPLHF.

The chain recombines TRBV9 with TRBJ1-2; D is undetermined. This CDR3 has 15 amino acids. V was trimmed by 0 bases and J by 0 bases, leaving 9 bases between them. Germline V gene lookup returns CDR1 SGDLS and CDR2 YYNGEE. Here the CDR3 reads CASSVEEVANYGYTF. CDR3 in DNA: TGTGCCAGCAGCGTAGAGGAGGTAGCTAACTATGGCTACACCTTC.

The V gene is TRBV7-9, the J gene TRBJ2-7, with D possibly TRBD2 on 5 matching bases. The CDR3 runs 15 residues. Germline V lookup: CDR1 SEHNR, CDR2 FQNEAQ (reference sequence). V was pared by 3 bases and J by 0 bases, with 12 bases between. The CDR3 here is CASSLTSGSSYEQYF. Here the CDR3 DNA reads TGTGCCAGCAGCTTGACCTCGGGGAGCTCCTACGAGCAGTACTTC.

This clone appeared a single time. The V call is TRBV13, the J call TRBJ1-3, with D unclear. Germline V gene data show CDR1 as PRHDT and CDR2 as FYEKMQ (reference sequence). This CDR3 comprises 15 residues. The ends were cut back, 5 bases at V and 4 bases at J, with 15 bases in the middle. The CDR3 DNA reads as TGTGCCAGCAGCCCGGGAGTATCGAGGGGAAACACCATATATTTT. Residues: CASSPGVSRGNTIYF.

CDR3 in amino acids: CASSVLLGEFPSPLHF. The CDR3 DNA sequence: TGTGCCAGCAGTGTACTACTCGGGGAGTTCCCTTCACCCCTCCACTTT. The V and J genes are TRBV6-1 and TRBJ1-6; D is uncertain. The germline V and J ends were trimmed by 4 bases and 9 bases, with 19 bases remaining between them. CDR3 length equals 16 residues. Germline lookup yields CDR1 MNHNS and CDR2 SASEGT.

CDR3 nucleotide sequence: TGTGCCAGCAGTAGCCACGGGGGGCAAGGGCAGTTCTTC. This translates into CASSSHGGQGQFF. This sequence joins TRBV6-1 and TRBJ2-1, with a weak D call TRBD2 (7 bases). Trimming pared 5 bases from V and 12 bases from J, leaving 17 bases between. The CDR3 is made up of 13 amino acids. Per the germline V gene, CDR1 is MNHNS and CDR2 is SASEGT.

The V gene is TRBV14, the J gene TRBJ2-1; 9 positions match TRBD1. This CDR3 is built from 18 residues. The germline V gene has CDR1 SGHDN and CDR2 FVKESK. The trim removed 0 bases at V and 6 bases at J, leaving 12 bases unmatched. This CDR3 is CASSQETRWDRAINEQFF. The CDR3 DNA sequence: TGTGCCAGCAGCCAAGAAACCCGTTGGGACAGGGCCATCAATGAGCAGTTCTTC.

V usage is TRBV14 and J usage is TRBJ1-1; D is unresolved. The V end lost 4 bases, the J end lost 1 base, and 16 bases lay between the germline ends. CDR1 is SGHDN, CDR2 FVKESK, per germline. The CDR3 extends over 16 amino acids. The CDR3 nucleotides read TGTGCCAGCAGCCCCCCCGGTGGTTTCTCGAACACTGAAGCTTTCTTT. Amino acids: CASSPPGGFSNTEAFF.

The chain carries TRBV10-3 and TRBJ2-4, with TRBD2 matching 7 bases. The CDR3 has 16 amino acids. The germline CDR1 and CDR2 sequences are ENHRY and SYGVKD. With V trimmed by 0 bases and J by 3 bases, 5 bases remained unmatched. Here the CDR3 reads CAISESWGGLKNIQYF. The CDR3 DNA is TGTGCCATCAGTGAGTCGTGGGGGGGACTCAAAAACATTCAGTACTTC.